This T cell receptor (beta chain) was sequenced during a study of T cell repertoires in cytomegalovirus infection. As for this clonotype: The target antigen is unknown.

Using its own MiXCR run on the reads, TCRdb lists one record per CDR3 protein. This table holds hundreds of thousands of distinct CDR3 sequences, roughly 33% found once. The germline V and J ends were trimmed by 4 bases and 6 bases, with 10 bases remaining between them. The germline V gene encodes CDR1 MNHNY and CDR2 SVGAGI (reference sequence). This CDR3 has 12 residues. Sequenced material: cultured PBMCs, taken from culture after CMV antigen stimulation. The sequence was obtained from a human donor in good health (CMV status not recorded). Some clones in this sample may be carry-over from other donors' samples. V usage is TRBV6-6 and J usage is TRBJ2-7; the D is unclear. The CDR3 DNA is TGTGCCAGCAGTTCTCGGGCTAGCGAGCAGTACTTC. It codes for CASSSRASEQYF.